This T cell receptor beta chain was retrieved from a study of cytomegalovirus exposure and HLA in healthy donors. The PCR made use of 60 Vbeta and 13 Jbeta primers. Sequencing was performed with immunoSEQ multiplex PCR; in TCRdb, only in-frame clones are kept and a portion is missing. Of tens of thousands of clones listed, roughly two thirds are singletons. Trimming removed 3 bases from V and 2 bases from J, with 8 bases in between. CDR3 length: 13 residues. The germline gives CDR1 SGHAT, CDR2 FQNNGV. Worth noting for this clone: Antigen: not known.

Overall study results and limits: Some V segments could not be told apart, so they were left out, TRBV6-2 and TRBV6-3 among them. Presence/absence analyses supposed approximately even sequencing depth among donors. It has been reported that TCR beta sequences accurately predicted the HLA-A and HLA-B alleles of most subjects.

This sequence joins TRBV11-2 and TRBJ2-7; D not certain. The sample taken for sequencing was PBMCs. The TCR was taken from a woman in her thirties in good health and CMV-seronegative. CDR3 DNA: TGTGCCAGCAGCTTCGGCGGAACCTACGAGCAGTACTTC. Its translation: CASSFGGTYEQYF.